Listed here are 5 T cell receptor beta chains from one sample, sequenced in a study of beta chain features in type 1 diabetes. Study-wide results and limits: All four CD4+ subsets from Type 1 diabetes patients carried moderately but significantly shorter TCRB CDR3s.

Antigens for these TCRs are unknown. The investigators reverse transcribed all of the isolated RNA, so they sequenced expressed TCRB transcripts. Generated by immunoSEQ multiplex PCR, the TCRdb table keeps only in-frame clones and is missing some. The table lists around 26,000 clones, under 70% of them singletons. Sequencing was performed on stem cell memory CD4+ T cells from blood. The receptors originated from a woman between 40 and 55 years old with type 1 diabetes.

This chain's CDR3 is CASTGTSGSNEQFF. The DNA of the CDR3 is TGCGCCAGCACCGGGACTAGCGGGAGTAATGAGCAGTTCTTC. The genes are TRBV5-1 and TRBJ2-1, with TRBD2 matching 14 bases. With 6 bases clipped from V and 7 bases from J, the junction kept 3 bases outside the gene matches. Germline assignment: CDR1 SGHRS and CDR2 YFSETQ. This CDR3 has 14 residues.

V is TRBV7-2 and J is TRBJ1-6, with D tentatively TRBD1 (6 bases). Deletions cut 5 bases from V and 6 bases from J, with 14 bases between. CDR1 and CDR2 from the germline V gene are SGHTA and FQGNSA. The CDR3 sequence is 15 residues long. CDR3 in amino acids: CASSRSGVANSPLHF. CDR3 DNA sequence: TGTGCCAGCAGCCGCTCAGGGGTCGCTAATTCACCCCTCCACTTT.

This clone was seen a few times. It is unclear where the CDR3 begins or ends on the DNA, so no DNA is shown, and the CDR3 is as TCRdb lists it. This sequence joins TRBV6-1 and TRBJ1-2. The V gene's germline CDR1 is MNHNS and CDR2 SASEGT. The CDR3 adds up to 13 amino acids, both ends counted. This chain's CDR3 is CASSFGRGSEPTF.

In its sample, this clone was seen a few times. V and J are TRBV23-1 and TRBJ2-4; possible D gene TRBD1, 5 bases. TRBV23-1 is classed as an ORF, of uncertain function. The CDR3 contains 15 residues. Trimming removed 7 bases from V and 0 bases from J, with 13 bases in between. The CDR3 region has the DNA TGCGCCAGCATCCGGACACGACTAGCCAAAAACATTCAGTACTTC. As protein: CASIRTRLAKNIQYF.

This chain uses TRBV5-4 with TRBJ2-7; a weak D match, TRBD1 (6 bases). The CDR3 contains 15 residues. Between the trimmed V and J ends, which lost 0 bases and 2 bases, there was a span of 12 bases. The germline gives CDR1 SGHNT, CDR2 YYREEE (reference sequence). DNA for the CDR3: TGTGCCAGCAGCTTGGGCAGGGGCAGGGCCTACGAGCAGTACTTC. Protein product: CASSLGRGRAYEQYF.